Listed below are T cell receptor beta chains from one sample, sequenced in a study of cytomegalovirus exposure and HLA in healthy donors. The data were produced by immunoSEQ multiplex PCR, yet TCRdb's version contains in-frame clones alone and is incomplete. The table lists 250,000 to 350,000 clones, around 90% of them singletons. The sample was PBMCs. These receptors originate from a woman in her late teens or twenties in good health and CMV-seronegative. CDR3s include the opening cysteine and the closing phenylalanine or tryptophan. The D gene is left open where the match is weak. Clone size is not always given. Where it is, it says once, few, many or a class for expanded clones.

j_call clone_size v_call d_call cdr3_nt cdr3_aa
TRBJ2-1 NA TRBV6-4 TRBD1 TGTGCCAGCAGTGAAGGACAGGGCTCCTACAATGAGCAGTTCTTC CASSEGQGSYNEQFF
TRBJ2-2 NA TRBV9 NA TGTGCCAGCAGCTTCTCTACCACCGGGGAGCTGTTTTTT CASSFSTTGELFF
TRBJ2-5 NA TRBV2 NA TGTGCCAGCAGTGCTTTCCAAGAGACCCAGTACTTC CASSAFQETQYF
TRBJ1-1 NA TRBV7-9 TRBD1 TGTTCCAGCAGCCCTGGGACAGCGAACACTGAAGCTTTCTTT CSSSPGTANTEAFF
TRBJ2-3 once TRBV7-9 NA TGTGCCAGCAGCTTAGTCTGGCCCGGGGATACGCAGTATTTT CASSLVWPGDTQYF
TRBJ1-5 NA TRBV9 NA TGTGCCAGCAGCAGGGGGAGGGGGTTACAGCCCCAGCATTTT CASSRGRGLQPQHF
TRBJ1-2 NA TRBV19 TRBD1 TGTGCCAGTAGTATCCGGGACAGGGGAATATATGGCTACACCTTC CASSIRDRGIYGYTF
TRBJ2-5 NA TRBV6-5 TRBD1 TGTGCCAGCAGAAGGACAGGGTCGATCGAGACCCAGTACTTC CASRRTGSIETQYF
TRBJ2-1 NA TRBV6-1 TRBD2 TGTGCCAGCAGTGGGGGACTAGCGGGTTCCTACAATGAGCAGTTCTTC CASSGGLAGSYNEQFF
TRBJ2-3 NA TRBV12-5 TRBD2 TGTGCTAGCCTTACCGGGACTAGCGGGGGGGCATCAGATACGCAGTATTTT CASLTGTSGGASDTQYF
TRBJ1-2 once TRBV18 NA TGTGCCAGCTCACAGACAGAAAACTATGGCTACACCTTC CASSQTENYGYTF
TRBJ1-6 NA TRBV19 TRBD1 TGTGCCAGTAGACCTAGCGAGGGGGCAGGGTCACCCCTCCACTTT CASRPSEGAGSPLHF
TRBJ1-1 NA TRBV19 TRBD1 TGTGCCAGTACCCCGGACAGGAAGAACACTGAAGCTTTCTTT CASTPDRKNTEAFF
TRBJ1-1 NA TRBV27 NA TGTGCCAGCAGTCCCCTCGGAGGCATGAACACTGAAGCTTTCTTT CASSPLGGMNTEAFF
TRBJ2-5 NA TRBV29-1 TRBD2 TGCAGCGTTTCTACGGGGGGGGGAGGAGAGACCCAGTACTTC CSVSTGGGGETQYF
TRBJ2-7 NA TRBV9 TRBD2 TGTGCCAGCAGCGTGGGCCCAGCGGGGGGGCATTTCGAGCAGTACTTC CASSVGPAGGHFEQYF
TRBJ1-4 once TRBV7-9 NA TGTGCCAGCAGCTTAGTGAGCTCTAATGAAAAACTGTTTTTT CASSLVSSNEKLFF
TRBJ2-2 NA TRBV23-1 NA TGCGCCAGCAGTCAAAGGCGGTACAGGGACCCCACCGGGGAGCTGTTTTTT CASSQRRYRDPTGELFF
TRBJ2-5 NA TRBV2 NA TGTGCCAGCAGTACGGCGGGCGAAGAGACCCAGTACTTC CASSTAGEETQYF
TRBJ1-5 NA TRBV15 TRBD1 TGTACCACCAGCAGAGATCGAGGGGGCGGTCAGCCCCAGCATTTT CTTSRDRGGGQPQHF
TRBJ2-7 NA TRBV14 NA TGTGCCAGCAGCCTGGACTCGGGGAGGTCCTACGAGCAGTACTTC CASSLDSGRSYEQYF
TRBJ1-2 NA TRBV7-2 TRBD1 TGTGCCAGCAGCTTAGATTTTAGGGGGCGCGTCTATGGCTACACCTTC CASSLDFRGRVYGYTF
TRBJ1-4 once TRBV6-1 NA TGTGCCAGCAGTGAAGGGGGGGACAAACTGTTTTTT CASSEGGDKLFF
TRBJ1-5 once TRBV5-1 NA TGCGCCAGCAGCTTGGATCGAATCGTGGGCTCGCTTGTCGGTCAGCCCCAGCATTTT CASSLDRIVGSLVGQPQHF
TRBJ2-5 NA TRBV5-1 TRBD2 TGCGCCAGCAGCTTGAGCGGGGGGCGAATCGACCAAGAGACCCAGTACTTC CASSLSGGRIDQETQYF
TRBJ2-3 NA TRBV7-9 NA TGTGCCAGCAGCGTGGGGGCGACTGTCACAGATACGCAGTATTTT CASSVGATVTDTQYF
TRBJ1-2 once TRBV6-1 TRBD1 TGTGCCAGCAGTGAGGAACAGGGGGCGCGGACGCTCGCTAACTATGGCTACACCTTC CASSEEQGARTLANYGYTF
TRBJ2-5 NA TRBV7-7 TRBD1 TGTGCCAGCAGCTATCGACAGGGGGCTTGGGAGACCCAGTACTTC CASSYRQGAWETQYF
TRBJ2-3 NA TRBV19 TRBD1 TGTGCCAGTAGTATAGATCAGGAGACAGGGTTCGCAGATACGCAGTATTTT CASSIDQETGFADTQYF
TRBJ1-1 once TRBV2 NA TGTGCCAGCAGTGAGGGGGGGGCTGAAGCTTTCTTT CASSEGGAEAFF
TRBJ2-7 once TRBV14 TRBD1 TGTGCCAGCAGCGGTCGAGGGGGCCCGCTCATGAACGAGCAGTACTTC CASSGRGGPLMNEQYF
TRBJ1-2 NA TRBV5-1 TRBD1 TGCGCCAGCAGCTTGGAGGGGGCACGTGGCTACACCTTC CASSLEGARGYTF